A selection of T cell receptor beta chains follows, all from one sample in a study of blood T cell repertoires in COVID-19. The data were produced by immunoSEQ multiplex PCR, yet TCRdb's version contains in-frame clones alone and is incomplete. This sample carries 60,000 to 75,000 clones, around 87% of them seen once, and the ten largest clones take around 6.3%. The sequenced sample was peripheral blood. All receptors come from a man in his sixties with acute or convalescent COVID-19. The CDR3 runs from the conserved cysteine through the conserved F or W. Each record gives: V gene, D gene, J gene, clone size, CDR3 protein, CDR3 DNA. A D gene is named only where the DNA matches it firmly. Clone size appears in some rows only: once, few, many, or a class for an expanded clone.

v_gene: TRBV5-1; d_gene: TRBD2; j_gene: TRBJ2-4; abundance: -; CDR3aa: CASSPRTSGGNIQYF; CDR3nt: TGCGCCAGCAGCCCCCGGACTAGCGGGGGAAACATTCAGTACTTC
v_gene: TRBV7-9; d_gene: TRBD1; j_gene: TRBJ1-1; abundance: -; CDR3aa: CASSLQGGRTEAFF; CDR3nt: TGTGCCAGCAGCTTACAGGGGGGAAGGACTGAAGCTTTCTTT
v_gene: TRBV9; d_gene: -; j_gene: TRBJ1-4; abundance: -; CDR3aa: CASSVGLVNEKLFF; CDR3nt: TGTGCCAGCAGCGTAGGTCTCGTTAATGAAAAACTGTTTTTT
v_gene: TRBV12-5; d_gene: -; j_gene: TRBJ1-2; abundance: few; CDR3aa: CASGLSIIYGYTF; CDR3nt: TGTGCTAGTGGTTTGTCAATCATCTATGGCTACACCTTC
v_gene: TRBV4-3; d_gene: -; j_gene: TRBJ2-7; abundance: -; CDR3aa: CASSQDGEEQYF; CDR3nt: TGCGCCAGCAGCCAAGATGGGGAGGAGCAGTACTTC
v_gene: TRBV18; d_gene: TRBD2; j_gene: TRBJ2-7; abundance: -; CDR3aa: CASSPRLAGRSYEQYF; CDR3nt: TGTGCCAGCTCACCTAGACTAGCGGGGCGGTCCTACGAGCAGTACTTC
v_gene: TRBV29-1; d_gene: -; j_gene: TRBJ1-2; abundance: -; CDR3aa: CSVEQGNYGYTF; CDR3nt: TGCAGCGTTGAACAGGGAAACTATGGCTACACCTTC
v_gene: TRBV11-3; d_gene: -; j_gene: TRBJ1-1; abundance: -; CDR3aa: CASSLGGDTEAFF; CDR3nt: TGTGCCAGCAGCTTAGGCGGGGACACTGAAGCTTTCTTT
v_gene: TRBV4-3; d_gene: TRBD1; j_gene: TRBJ2-3; abundance: -; CDR3aa: CASSQPGQGSADTQYF; CDR3nt: TGCGCCAGCAGCCAACCGGGACAGGGAAGCGCAGATACGCAGTATTTT
v_gene: TRBV7-2; d_gene: -; j_gene: TRBJ1-2; abundance: once; CDR3aa: CASSFPRNYGYTF; CDR3nt: TGTGCCAGCAGCTTCCCCAGAAACTATGGCTACACCTTC
v_gene: TRBV18; d_gene: -; j_gene: TRBJ2-7; abundance: -; CDR3aa: CASSPPGRDREQYF; CDR3nt: TGTGCCAGCTCACCACCGGGGCGGGACCGCGAGCAGTACTTC
v_gene: TRBV5-5; d_gene: -; j_gene: TRBJ2-4; abundance: -; CDR3aa: CASSLELNIQYF; CDR3nt: TGTGCCAGCAGCTTGGAGCTAAACATTCAGTACTTC
v_gene: TRBV19; d_gene: -; j_gene: TRBJ1-1; abundance: once; CDR3aa: CASSISVSGQRTEAFF; CDR3nt: TGTGCCAGTAGTATTTCAGTTTCCGGACAAAGGACTGAAGCTTTCTTT
v_gene: TRBV6-1; d_gene: -; j_gene: TRBJ1-1; abundance: -; CDR3aa: CASSERGGLAFF; CDR3nt: TGTGCCAGCAGTGAGAGGGGAGGTTTGGCTTTCTTT
v_gene: TRBV28; d_gene: TRBD1; j_gene: TRBJ2-1; abundance: -; CDR3aa: CASRVPGQGRNEQFF; CDR3nt: TGTGCCAGCAGAGTCCCGGGACAGGGGCGGAATGAGCAGTTCTTC
v_gene: TRBV7-2; d_gene: -; j_gene: TRBJ1-2; abundance: -; CDR3aa: CASSLGYRQAYGYTF; CDR3nt: TGTGCCAGCAGCCTAGGGTACCGACAGGCCTATGGCTACACCTTC
v_gene: TRBV7-2; d_gene: -; j_gene: TRBJ2-7; abundance: -; CDR3aa: CASSLEGTGLIAYEQYF; CDR3nt: TGTGCCAGCAGCTTAGAGGGAACAGGGTTGATAGCCTACGAGCAGTACTTC
v_gene: TRBV3-1/TRBV3-2; d_gene: -; j_gene: TRBJ1-1; abundance: -; CDR3aa: CASSQDPENTEAFF; CDR3nt: TGTGCCAGCAGCCAAGATCCAGAGAACACTGAAGCTTTCTTT
v_gene: TRBV6-5; d_gene: -; j_gene: TRBJ1-6; abundance: -; CDR3aa: CASSYLAGLDSPLHF; CDR3nt: TGTGCCAGCAGTTACCTGGCAGGGTTGGATTCACCCCTCCACTTT
v_gene: TRBV10-3; d_gene: -; j_gene: TRBJ1-1; abundance: -; CDR3aa: CAISLRGTEAFF; CDR3nt: TGTGCCATCAGTCTCAGGGGCACTGAAGCTTTCTTT
v_gene: TRBV5-4; d_gene: TRBD1; j_gene: TRBJ2-7; abundance: -; CDR3aa: CASSLGNEGQGFF; CDR3nt: TGTGCCAGCAGCCTTGGTAATGAGGGACAGGGTTTCTTC
v_gene: TRBV19; d_gene: TRBD1; j_gene: TRBJ1-2; abundance: -; CDR3aa: CASSVVGTGNGYTF; CDR3nt: TGTGCCAGTAGTGTGGTCGGGACAGGGAACGGCTACACCTTC
v_gene: TRBV18; d_gene: TRBD2; j_gene: TRBJ2-1; abundance: once; CDR3aa: CASSPPGASGAYNEQFF; CDR3nt: TGTGCCAGCTCACCACCCGGGGCTAGCGGTGCATACAATGAGCAGTTCTTC
v_gene: TRBV19; d_gene: -; j_gene: TRBJ1-2; abundance: once; CDR3aa: CASMRQPANYGYTF; CDR3nt: TGTGCCAGTATGAGGCAGCCGGCTAACTATGGCTACACCTTC
v_gene: TRBV6-5; d_gene: -; j_gene: TRBJ1-1; abundance: -; CDR3aa: CASSYSRTVEAFF; CDR3nt: TGTGCCAGCAGTTACTCGAGGACAGTTGAAGCTTTCTTT
v_gene: TRBV10-2; d_gene: TRBD1; j_gene: TRBJ1-4; abundance: -; CDR3aa: CASSDRATAGEKLFF; CDR3nt: TGCGCCAGCTCTGACAGGGCTACAGCGGGTGAAAAACTGTTTTTT
v_gene: TRBV2; d_gene: -; j_gene: TRBJ1-2; abundance: -; CDR3aa: CASSLSGYGYTF; CDR3nt: TGTGCCAGCAGTCTTTCGGGTTATGGCTACACCTTC
v_gene: TRBV4-2; d_gene: TRBD1; j_gene: TRBJ1-2; abundance: few; CDR3aa: CASSQRSQGATNYGYTF; CDR3nt: TGTGCCAGCAGCCAAAGATCACAGGGGGCGACTAACTATGGCTACACCTTC
v_gene: TRBV9; d_gene: TRBD2; j_gene: TRBJ2-1; abundance: -; CDR3aa: CASSVNLAGGNEQFF; CDR3nt: TGTGCCAGCAGCGTAAACCTAGCGGGGGGCAATGAGCAGTTCTTC
v_gene: TRBV6-5; d_gene: TRBD1; j_gene: TRBJ1-1; abundance: -; CDR3aa: CASIQDRGTTEAFF; CDR3nt: TGTGCCAGCATTCAGGACAGGGGGACCACTGAAGCTTTCTTT
v_gene: TRBV11-2; d_gene: TRBD2; j_gene: TRBJ2-1; abundance: -; CDR3aa: CASSLARGSGGQNEQFF; CDR3nt: TGTGCCAGCAGCTTAGCGCGGGGTAGCGGGGGACAGAATGAGCAGTTCTTC
v_gene: TRBV11-2; d_gene: TRBD1; j_gene: TRBJ1-6; abundance: -; CDR3aa: CASKGQGMGYNSPLHF; CDR3nt: TGTGCCAGCAAGGGACAGGGGATGGGCTATAATTCACCCCTCCACTTT
v_gene: TRBV5-6; d_gene: TRBD2; j_gene: TRBJ2-1; abundance: once; CDR3aa: CASSLIAGGMVNEQFF; CDR3nt: TGTGCCAGCAGCCTGATAGCGGGGGGGATGGTGAATGAGCAGTTCTTC
v_gene: TRBV5-1; d_gene: TRBD1; j_gene: TRBJ1-1; abundance: -; CDR3aa: CASSRQGANTEAFF; CDR3nt: TGCGCCAGCAGCCGACAGGGCGCGAACACTGAAGCTTTCTTT
v_gene: TRBV27; d_gene: -; j_gene: TRBJ1-2; abundance: -; CDR3aa: CASSRTATNYGYTF; CDR3nt: TGTGCCAGCAGTAGGACAGCAACTAACTATGGCTACACCTTC
v_gene: TRBV12-5; d_gene: TRBD2; j_gene: TRBJ2-7; abundance: -; CDR3aa: CASGYPERGSPYEQYF; CDR3nt: TGTGCTAGTGGTTACCCCGAGCGGGGGTCCCCCTACGAGCAGTACTTC
v_gene: TRBV5-6; d_gene: -; j_gene: TRBJ1-1; abundance: -; CDR3aa: CASSLAYTEAFF; CDR3nt: TGTGCCAGCAGCTTGGCATACACTGAAGCTTTCTTT
v_gene: TRBV7-8; d_gene: -; j_gene: TRBJ2-7; abundance: -; CDR3aa: CASSVSWAGNYEQYF; CDR3nt: TGTGCCAGCAGCGTTAGCTGGGCCGGGAACTACGAGCAGTACTTC
v_gene: TRBV2; d_gene: -; j_gene: TRBJ1-2; abundance: -; CDR3aa: CASSETTGYTF; CDR3nt: TGTGCCAGCAGTGAAACTACCGGCTACACCTTC
v_gene: TRBV18; d_gene: TRBD1; j_gene: TRBJ2-1; abundance: -; CDR3aa: CASSPGLYRGPSNEQFF; CDR3nt: TGTGCCAGCTCACCAGGATTATACAGGGGGCCAAGCAATGAGCAGTTCTTC
v_gene: TRBV5-6; d_gene: TRBD2; j_gene: TRBJ2-3; abundance: -; CDR3aa: CASSPLAGGETDTQYF; CDR3nt: TGTGCCAGCAGCCCCCTTGCGGGGGGAGAAACAGATACGCAGTATTTT
v_gene: TRBV9; d_gene: TRBD1; j_gene: TRBJ1-5; abundance: -; CDR3aa: CASSVGTGNQPQHF; CDR3nt: TGTGCCAGCAGCGTAGGGACAGGGAATCAGCCCCAGCATTTT
v_gene: TRBV10-3; d_gene: TRBD1; j_gene: TRBJ1-1; abundance: once; CDR3aa: CAISMTGGENTEAFF; CDR3nt: TGTGCCATCAGTATGACAGGGGGAGAGAACACTGAAGCTTTCTTT
v_gene: TRBV4-3; d_gene: TRBD1; j_gene: TRBJ2-7; abundance: medium-sized; CDR3aa: CASSRGTGEPYEQYF; CDR3nt: TGCGCCAGCAGTCGGGGGACAGGGGAGCCCTACGAGCAGTACTTC
v_gene: TRBV9; d_gene: -; j_gene: TRBJ1-1; abundance: once; CDR3aa: CASSVGKSPGTEAFF; CDR3nt: TGTGCCAGCAGCGTAGGCAAAAGTCCGGGAACTGAAGCTTTCTTT
v_gene: TRBV5-1; d_gene: -; j_gene: TRBJ2-1; abundance: -; CDR3aa: CASSLLPGPNEQFF; CDR3nt: TGCGCCAGCAGCTTGTTGCCAGGCCCGAATGAGCAGTTCTTC
v_gene: TRBV6-5; d_gene: TRBD1; j_gene: TRBJ2-5; abundance: -; CDR3aa: CASRANPGTGDTQYF; CDR3nt: TGTGCCAGCAGGGCGAACCCGGGGACAGGGGACACCCAGTACTTC
v_gene: TRBV21-1; d_gene: -; j_gene: TRBJ1-3; abundance: -; CDR3aa: CASREKQGWRNTIYF; CDR3nt: TGTGCCAGCAGAGAAAAACAGGGGTGGCGAAACACCATATATTTT
v_gene: TRBV9; d_gene: -; j_gene: TRBJ2-5; abundance: -; CDR3aa: CASSPPGTFEETQYF; CDR3nt: TGTGCCAGCAGCCCTCCCGGGACATTCGAAGAGACCCAGTACTTC
v_gene: TRBV6-1; d_gene: TRBD1; j_gene: TRBJ2-3; abundance: -; CDR3aa: CASSEWDSSTDTQYF; CDR3nt: TGTGCCAGCAGTGAATGGGACAGTAGCACAGATACGCAGTATTTT
v_gene: TRBV6-5; d_gene: TRBD1; j_gene: TRBJ1-2; abundance: -; CDR3aa: CASSYDRGNYGYTF; CDR3nt: TGTGCCAGCAGTTACGACAGGGGGAACTATGGCTACACCTTC
v_gene: TRBV4-3; d_gene: -; j_gene: TRBJ2-1; abundance: -; CDR3aa: CASSQDLYSYNEQFF; CDR3nt: TGCGCCAGCAGCCAAGATCTGTATTCCTACAATGAGCAGTTCTTC
v_gene: TRBV2; d_gene: TRBD1; j_gene: TRBJ1-5; abundance: -; CDR3aa: CASSQDRGPNQPQHF; CDR3nt: TGTGCCAGCAGTCAGGACAGGGGCCCTAATCAGCCCCAGCATTTT
v_gene: TRBV28; d_gene: -; j_gene: TRBJ1-1; abundance: -; CDR3aa: CASYEYVGALLVMNTEAFF; CDR3nt: TGTGCCAGCTACGAGTACGTGGGGGCCTTACTGGTCATGAACACTGAAGCTTTCTTT